This entry concerns a single T cell receptor beta chain. It lacks a known antigen. No base-level quality is on record; no much larger clone is a single base apart. TCRbeta CDR3 regions were immunosequenced from genomic DNA with the immunoSEQ Assay. Before high-throughput sequencing, the genomic DNA was amplified using bias-controlled multiplex PCR. As for the original processing: To quantify the absolute abundance of each unique TCRbeta CDR3 region, the sequences were collapsed and filtered. Clonality was defined as 1 minus Pielou's evenness and was calculated using productive rearrangements only. A previously published method was used to identify clones whose frequencies were significantly greater in on-treatment samples than in baseline samples. The table was pulled from immuneACCESS by TCRdb, which kept in-frame rearrangements only. Such tables lose some clones; where checked, under half of the loss comes from unresolved V genes, and the rest has no known cause. The V and J calls and clone size were taken over from that table, and D and trimming were inferred from the DNA. The sample has 25,000 to 30,000 clones on record, around 80% of them singletons. Clones ranked in the top ten supply roughly a sixth of the sample.

This record belongs to a study of sequential checkpoint blockade in melanoma (dated by TCRdb to between 2018 and 2020). For the study in its entirety: In a 1:1 randomization, patients received either first-line nivolumab then ipilimumab (arm A) or ipilimumab then nivolumab (arm B). Maintenance nivolumab came after both trial sequences. Findings and caveats that apply to the study as a whole: Larger, independent patient cohorts are needed to validate the response-prediction model that combines TCR metrics and mutation burden.

The treatment or condition label, read with the paper, signifies: randomized to nivolumab then ipilimumab (arm A) or the reverse (arm B). None of the trial patients had been given prior DNA-damaging chemotherapy. Live CD3+CD8+ cells negative for CD19 and CD56 were sorted from thawed PBMCs on a FACS Aria II flow cytometer. Samples were obtained from patients with melanoma enrolled in CheckMate 064, a randomized, open-label phase II trial of sequential checkpoint blockade. Peripheral blood mononuclear cells were collected by leukapheresis, purified using Ficoll-Paque, and frozen in human serum containing roughly 9.4% DMSO. Right after sorting, the blood CD3+CD8+ cells were verified to be >95% pure, and DNA extraction followed. Per the germline V gene (reference sequence), MNHEY is the CDR1 and SMNVEV is the CDR2. The CDR3 holds 17 amino acids from the cysteine to the phenylalanine. CDR3 DNA is the only sequence kept; it has 51 bases, read in frame from the first base. The trim is 5 bases for V and 5 bases for J, with a gap of 24 bases between the germline ends.

The receptor chain draws on TRBV27 and TRBJ1-2; the D segment could be TRBD1, given 5 matching bases. The material was CD8+ T cells sorted from blood (inferred from file names), obtained from a patient given nivolumab and ipilimumab in sequence. This receptor was taken from a human donor with melanoma. Read as DNA, the sequence is TGTGCCAGCAGTCCCAAATATGGGGCATCTAGGGCGTATGGCTACACCTTC. This is translated as CASSPKYGASRAYGYTF.